The clone carrying this T cell receptor beta chain came up once. Its matching antigen is unknown. Using immunoSEQ multiplex PCR, the repertoire was profiled, and TCRdb retains in-frame clones only, with some absent. The sample includes 65,000 or so clones, roughly nine tenths of them seen just once. This sample is drawn from a study of pediatric ulcerative colitis. Broader study findings: In rectum, acute severe colitis had expanded clones and less diversity.

V shed 0 bases and J shed 1 base, with 11 bases lying between them. The CDR3 loop spans 16 amino acids. Germline CDR1 and CDR2: SGHNT and YYREEE (reference sequence). Sequenced input: blood. This chain links TRBV5-4 with TRBJ1-3; D is perhaps TRBD1 (6 bases). This TCR derives from a boy aged 5-17 years with severe ulcerative colitis. CDR3 protein: CASSLEGDLSGNTIYF. The CDR3 DNA reads TGTGCCAGCAGCTTGGAGGGGGATTTATCTGGAAACACCATATATTTT.